A single TCR beta chain is shown here with its context. Profiled with immunoSEQ multiplex PCR; TCRdb holds only in-frame clones, not every one. The sample holds approximately 2,300,000 clones, 85% to 95% seen once. Per the germline V gene, CDR1 is ENHRY and CDR2 is SYGVKD. This CDR3 is built from 14 residues. This sample is drawn from a study of shared clonotypes between healthy human individuals. The TCR was taken from a man between 18 and 29 years old in good health. Some clones in this sample may be carry-over from other donors' samples. Sequencing was done on a sample of naive CD4+ T cells from PBMCs. The subset was: CD45RA+ positively selected. V gene TRBV10-3 combines with J gene TRBJ2-5, with a weak D call TRBD1 (5 bases). The J call may be wrong; the DNA end is better matched by TRBJ2-7. The DNA of the CDR3 is TGTGCCATCAGTGGACTGGACACAAGCTACGAGCAGTACTTC. Encoded protein: CAISGLDTSYEQYF.